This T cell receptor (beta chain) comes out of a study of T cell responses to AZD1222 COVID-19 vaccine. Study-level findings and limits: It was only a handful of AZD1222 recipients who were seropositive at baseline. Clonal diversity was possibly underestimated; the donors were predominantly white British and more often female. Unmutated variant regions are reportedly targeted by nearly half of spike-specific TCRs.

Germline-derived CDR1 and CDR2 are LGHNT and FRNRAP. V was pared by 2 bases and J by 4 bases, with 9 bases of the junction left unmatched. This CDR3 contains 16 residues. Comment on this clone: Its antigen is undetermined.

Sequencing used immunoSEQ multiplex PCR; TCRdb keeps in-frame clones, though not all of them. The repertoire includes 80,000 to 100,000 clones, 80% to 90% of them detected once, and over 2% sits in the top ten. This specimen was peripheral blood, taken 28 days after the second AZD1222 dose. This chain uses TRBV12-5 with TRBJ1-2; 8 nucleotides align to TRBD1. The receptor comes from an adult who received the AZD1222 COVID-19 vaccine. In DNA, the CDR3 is TGTGCTAGTGGTTTGCTCACAGGGGGGGTAGGCTATGGCTACACCTTC. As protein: CASGLLTGGVGYGYTF.